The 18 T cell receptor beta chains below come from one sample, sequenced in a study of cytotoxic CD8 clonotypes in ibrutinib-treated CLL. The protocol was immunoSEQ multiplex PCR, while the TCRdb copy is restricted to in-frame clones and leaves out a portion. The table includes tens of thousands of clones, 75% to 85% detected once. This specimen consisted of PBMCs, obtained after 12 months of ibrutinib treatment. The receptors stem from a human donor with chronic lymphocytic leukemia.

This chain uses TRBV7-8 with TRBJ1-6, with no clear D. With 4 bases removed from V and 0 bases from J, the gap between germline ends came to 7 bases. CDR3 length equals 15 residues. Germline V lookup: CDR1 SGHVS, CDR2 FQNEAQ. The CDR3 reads CASSSQVSYNSPLHF. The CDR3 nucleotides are TGTGCCAGCAGCTCGCAAGTCTCCTATAATTCACCCCTCCACTTT.

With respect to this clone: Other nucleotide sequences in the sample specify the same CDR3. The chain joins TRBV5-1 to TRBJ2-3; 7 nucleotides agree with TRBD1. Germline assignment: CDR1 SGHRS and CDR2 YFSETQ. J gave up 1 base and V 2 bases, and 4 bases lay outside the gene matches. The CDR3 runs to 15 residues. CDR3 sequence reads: CASSLGGQGTDTQYF. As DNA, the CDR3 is TGCGCCAGCAGCTTAGGCGGACAGGGCACAGATACGCAGTATTTT.

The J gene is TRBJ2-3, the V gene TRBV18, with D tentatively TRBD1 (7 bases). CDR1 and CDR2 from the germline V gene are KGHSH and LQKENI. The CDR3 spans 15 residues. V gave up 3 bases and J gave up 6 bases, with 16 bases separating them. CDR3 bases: TGTGCCAGCTCACCGCCAGGGGGGCTGGTGGATACGCAGTATTTT. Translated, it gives CASSPPGGLVDTQYF. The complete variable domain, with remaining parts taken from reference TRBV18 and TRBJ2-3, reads NAGVMQNPRHLVRRRGQEARLRCSPMKGHSHVYWYRQLPEEGLKFMVYLQKENIIDESGMPKERFSAEFPKEGPSILRIQQVVRGDSAAYFCASSPPGGLVDTQYFGPGTRLTVL.

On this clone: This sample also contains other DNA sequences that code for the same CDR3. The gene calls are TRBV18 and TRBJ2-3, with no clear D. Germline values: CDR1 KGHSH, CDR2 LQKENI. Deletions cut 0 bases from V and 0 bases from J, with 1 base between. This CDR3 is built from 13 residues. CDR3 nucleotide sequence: TGTGCCAGCTCACCACCGAGCACAGATACGCAGTATTTT. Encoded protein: CASSPPSTDTQYF.

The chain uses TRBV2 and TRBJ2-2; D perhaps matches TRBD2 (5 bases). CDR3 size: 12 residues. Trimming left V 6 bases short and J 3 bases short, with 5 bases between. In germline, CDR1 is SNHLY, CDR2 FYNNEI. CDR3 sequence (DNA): TGTGCCAGCAGCGGGGACACCGGGGAGCTGTTTTTT. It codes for CASSGDTGELFF.

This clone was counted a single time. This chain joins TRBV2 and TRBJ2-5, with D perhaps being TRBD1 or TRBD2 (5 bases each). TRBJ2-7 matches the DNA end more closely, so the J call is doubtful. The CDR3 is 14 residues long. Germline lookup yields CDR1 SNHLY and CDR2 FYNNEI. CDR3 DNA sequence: TGTGCCAGCAGGAGGGACCAAGGACTCGGCGAGCAGTACTTC. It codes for CASRRDQGLGEQYF.

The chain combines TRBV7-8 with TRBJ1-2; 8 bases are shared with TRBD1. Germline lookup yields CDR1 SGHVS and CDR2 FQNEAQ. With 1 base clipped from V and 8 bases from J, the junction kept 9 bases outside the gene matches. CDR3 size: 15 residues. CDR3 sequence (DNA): TGTGCCAGCAGCTTAGGGGGGACAGGACCCATGGGCTACACCTTC. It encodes CASSLGGTGPMGYTF. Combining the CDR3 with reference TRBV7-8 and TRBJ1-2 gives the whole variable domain GAGVSQSPRYKVAKRGQDVALRCDPISGHVSLFWYQQALGQGPEFLTYFQNEAQLDKSGLPSDRFFAERPEGSVSTLKIQRTQQEDSAVYLCASSLGGTGPMGYTFGSGTRLTVV.

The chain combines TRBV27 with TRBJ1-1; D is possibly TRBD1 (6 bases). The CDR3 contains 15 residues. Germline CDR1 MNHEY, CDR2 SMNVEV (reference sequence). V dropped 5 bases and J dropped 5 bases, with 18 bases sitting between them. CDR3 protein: CASSPRVGGWTEAFF. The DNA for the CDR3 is TGTGCCAGCAGTCCCCGGGTGGGGGGCTGGACTGAAGCTTTCTTT.

The DNA of the CDR3 is TGTGCCAGCAGCGTACGCCCGGGAAGCACAGATACGCAGTATTTT. This encodes CASSVRPGSTDTQYF. The rearrangement joins TRBV9 to TRBJ2-3; the D gene is possibly TRBD2 (5 bases). With 1 base removed from V and 0 bases from J, the gap between germline ends came to 9 bases. Per germline, CDR1 SGDLS and CDR2 YYNGEE. The CDR3 contains 15 residues.

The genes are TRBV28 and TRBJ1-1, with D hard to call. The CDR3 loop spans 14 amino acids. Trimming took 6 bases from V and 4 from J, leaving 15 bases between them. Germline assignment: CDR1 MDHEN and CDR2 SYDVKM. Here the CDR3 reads CASRLGLGVTEAFF. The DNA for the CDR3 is TGTGCCAGCAGGTTGGGGTTGGGCGTCACTGAAGCTTTCTTT. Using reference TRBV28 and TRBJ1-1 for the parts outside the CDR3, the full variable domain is DVKVTQSSRYLVKRTGEKVFLECVQDMDHENMFWYRQDPGLGLRLIYFSYDVKMKEKGDIPEGYSVSREKKERFSLILESASTNQTSMYLCASRLGLGVTEAFFGQGTRLTVV.

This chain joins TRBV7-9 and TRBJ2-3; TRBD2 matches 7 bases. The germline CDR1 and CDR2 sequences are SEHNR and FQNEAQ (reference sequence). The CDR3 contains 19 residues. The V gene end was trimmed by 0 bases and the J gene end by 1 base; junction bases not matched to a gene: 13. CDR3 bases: TGTGCCAGCAGCTTAGCGCGATTTGTCCGGGAGGCACGCACAGATACGCAGTATTTT. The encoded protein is CASSLARFVREARTDTQYF.

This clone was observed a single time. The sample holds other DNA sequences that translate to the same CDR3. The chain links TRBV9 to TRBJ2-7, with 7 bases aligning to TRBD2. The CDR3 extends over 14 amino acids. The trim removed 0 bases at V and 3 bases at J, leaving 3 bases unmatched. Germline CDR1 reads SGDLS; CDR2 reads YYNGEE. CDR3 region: CASSVGGSGYEQYF. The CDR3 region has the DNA TGTGCCAGCAGCGTAGGCGGGAGTGGCTACGAGCAGTACTTC.

The CDR3 nucleotides are TGTGCTAGTGGTTTGGTGCGGGGGTCGAGGGCTGGGGCCAACGTCCTGACTTTC. This encodes CASGLVRGSRAGANVLTF. The rearrangement uses TRBV12-5 and TRBJ2-6; the match to TRBD2 covers 7 bases. The CDR3 has 18 amino acids. Germline V gives CDR1 LGHNT, CDR2 FRNRAP. Trimming took 0 bases from V and 2 from J; bases not matched to a gene: 7.

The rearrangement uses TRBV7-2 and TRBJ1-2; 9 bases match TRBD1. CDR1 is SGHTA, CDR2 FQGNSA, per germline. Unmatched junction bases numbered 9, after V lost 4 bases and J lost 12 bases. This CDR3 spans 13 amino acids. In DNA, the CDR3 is TGTGCCAGCAGCTGGTTGGACAGGGGAGGGGACACCTTC. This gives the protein CASSWLDRGGDTF.

The CDR3 DNA sequence: TGCGCCAGCAGCCAAGGGTACAGGGGCACTGGGGGCTACACCTTC. Encoded protein: CASSQGYRGTGGYTF. This chain uses TRBV4-3 with TRBJ1-2; 7 bases align to TRBD1. This CDR3 region has 15 residues. In germline, CDR1 is LGHNA, CDR2 YSLEER. J lost 8 bases, V lost 1 base, and 10 bases had no gene match.

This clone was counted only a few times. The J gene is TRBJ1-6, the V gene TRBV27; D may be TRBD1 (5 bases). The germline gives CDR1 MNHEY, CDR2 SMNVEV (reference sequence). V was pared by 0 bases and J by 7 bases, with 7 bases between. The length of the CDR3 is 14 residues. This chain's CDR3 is CASSLSGGNSPLHF. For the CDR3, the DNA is TGTGCCAGCAGTTTATCGGGGGGGAATTCACCCCTCCACTTT.

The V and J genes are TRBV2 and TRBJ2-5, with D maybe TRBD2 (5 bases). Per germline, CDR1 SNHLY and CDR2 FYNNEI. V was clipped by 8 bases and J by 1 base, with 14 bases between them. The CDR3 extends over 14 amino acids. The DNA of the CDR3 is TGTGCCAGCGCAAGCGGACGGGGCCAAGAGACCCAGTACTTC. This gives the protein CASASGRGQETQYF.

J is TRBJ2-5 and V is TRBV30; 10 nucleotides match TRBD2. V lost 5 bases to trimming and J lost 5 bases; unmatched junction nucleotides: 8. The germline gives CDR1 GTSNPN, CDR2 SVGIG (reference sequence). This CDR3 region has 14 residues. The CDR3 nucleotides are TGTGCCTGGGCAGCGGGGGGGCTCGGGGAGACCCAGTACTTC. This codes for CAWAAGGLGETQYF.